The rows below give T cell receptor beta chains drawn from one sample of a study of T cell repertoires in cytomegalovirus infection. Which antigens these TCRs recognize remains unknown. TCRdb used MiXCR to reprocess the reads, holding one entry per CDR3 protein. The sample holds some 920,000 distinct CDR3 sequences; around 29% are singletons and the top ten take around 15%. The specimen comprised cultured CD8+ T cells from PBMCs, sampled from culture after CMV antigen stimulation. The source is a human donor in good health (CMV status not recorded). Some clones in this sample may be carry-over from other donors' samples. The CDR3 runs from the conserved cysteine through the conserved F or W. The order of the fields is V gene, clone size, D gene, J gene, CDR3 protein, CDR3 DNA. A D gene is named only where the DNA matches it firmly. Size is stated for part of the rows, as once, few or many counts, or as a class when the clone is expanded.

TRBV20-1	.	.	TRBJ2-1	CSAYNPGLVNEQFF	TGCAGTGCTTATAATCCGGGACTGGTAAATGAGCAGTTCTTC
TRBV6-6	.	.	TRBJ1-1	CASSSDGPFF	TGTGCCAGCAGTTCGGACGGACCTTTCTTT
TRBV10-1	.	.	TRBJ2-2	CASSERGLPGLFF	TGCGCCAGCAGTGAGAGAGGACTCCCGGGGCTGTTTTTT
TRBV29-1	.	.	TRBJ1-2	CSVPTDEYGYTF	TGCAGCGTCCCGACAGACGAATATGGCTACACCTTC
TRBV6-1	.	.	TRBJ2-3	CASNRLGFTDTQYF	TGTGCCAGCAATAGACTAGGCTTTACAGATACGCAGTATTTT
TRBV12-3/TRBV12-4	few	TRBD1	TRBJ1-4	CASTQGAGNEKLFF	TGTGCCAGCACCCAGGGGGCGGGTAATGAAAAACTGTTTTTT
TRBV6-1	.	TRBD1	TRBJ1-1	CASSKVRGKLNTEAFF	TGTGCCAGCAGTAAGGTCAGGGGGAAGTTGAACACTGAAGCTTTCTTT
TRBV28	few	.	TRBJ2-5	CATNSDSTQETQYF	TGTGCCACCAACTCGGACAGTACCCAAGAGACCCAGTACTTC
TRBV6-8	.	.	TRBJ2-5	CASSFTSYWETQYF	TGTGCCAGCAGCTTCACTAGCTACTGGGAGACCCAGTACTTC
TRBV12-3/TRBV12-4	.	.	TRBJ1-3	CASRRDPATGNTIYF	TGTGCCAGCCGCCGGGACCCCGCTACGGGAAACACCATATATTTT
TRBV5-4	few	.	TRBJ2-1	CASSLLQPFNEQFF	TGTGCCAGCAGCTTGTTACAACCTTTCAATGAGCAGTTCTTC
TRBV12-3/TRBV12-4	many	.	TRBJ2-1	CASSRQYNEQFF	TGTGCCAGCAGTCGACAATACAATGAGCAGTTCTTC
TRBV6-6	few	.	TRBJ2-3	CASSYSQGGIPTGTDTQYF	TGTGCCAGCAGTTACTCTCAGGGGGGGATACCTACAGGCACAGATACGCAGTATTTT
TRBV28	.	TRBD1	TRBJ2-3	CASSLDRGSDTQYF	TGTGCCAGCAGTTTAGACAGGGGGTCCGATACGCAGTATTTT
TRBV5-4	.	.	TRBJ2-3	CASSLGVVPDTQYF	TGTGCCAGCAGCCTTGGAGTAGTCCCAGATACGCAGTATTTT
TRBV2	.	TRBD1	TRBJ1-1	CASSGTGESNTEAFF	TGTGCCAGCAGCGGGACAGGGGAGTCGAACACTGAAGCTTTCTTT
TRBV7-4	.	TRBD1	TRBJ2-1	CASSQPGQESPGHYEQFF	TGTGCCAGCAGCCAGCCGGGACAGGAGTCCCCCGGGCACTACGAGCAGTTCTTC
TRBV5-4	once	.	TRBJ1-2	CASSLDHGDGGYTF	TGTGCCAGCAGCTTGGATCACGGGGATGGTGGCTACACCTTC
TRBV7-9	.	.	TRBJ2-5	CASSPRGASAQYF	TGTGCCAGCAGTCCTCGGGGGGCGTCGGCCCAGTACTTC
TRBV12-3/TRBV12-4	few	TRBD1	TRBJ2-3	CASSWMTGADTQYF	TGTGCCAGCAGTTGGATGACAGGGGCTGATACGCAGTATTTT
TRBV5-1	.	.	TRBJ2-2	CASSLDPEGELFF	TGCGCCAGCAGCTTGGACCCGGAGGGGGAGCTGTTTTTT